The 12 T cell receptor beta chains below were found in one sample sequenced in a study of CD8+ T cells in alopecia areata. After isolation, RNA underwent reverse transcription to generate cDNA as the sequencing template. Only in-frame clones appear in the TCRdb table, and some are missing; sequencing was by immunoSEQ multiplex PCR. The sample yields more than 95,000 clones, roughly half seen once. The sample consisted of CD4+ T cells sorted from blood. The receptors originated from a human donor in good health.

The genes are TRBV2 and TRBJ2-1; no firm D call. Trimming shortened V by 8 bases and J by 8 bases, and 10 bases separated the two germline ends. This CDR3 is built from 11 residues. Germline CDR1 and CDR2: SNHLY and FYNNEI. The CDR3 loop reads CASSSKHEQFF. CDR3 DNA sequence: TGTGCCAGCTCCTCTAAGCATGAGCAGTTCTTC. The complete variable domain, with remaining parts taken from reference TRBV2 and TRBJ2-1, reads EPEVTQTPSHQVTQMGQEVILRCVPISNHLYFYWYRQILGQKVEFLVSFYNNEISEKSEIFDDQFSVERPDGSNFTLKIRSTKLEDSAMYFCASSSKHEQFFGPGTRLTVL.

V usage is TRBV2 and J usage is TRBJ2-5; no firm D call. V was trimmed by 8 bases and J by 4 bases, leaving 14 bases between them. CDR1 is SNHLY, CDR2 FYNNEI, per germline. The length of the CDR3 is 13 residues. In nucleotides, the CDR3 is TGTGCCAGCGTAGGGTCTTGGGGAGAGACCCAGTACTTC. This translates into CASVGSWGETQYF.

J is TRBJ2-5 and V is TRBV2; D assignment may be TRBD1 or TRBD2 (5 bases each). The CDR3 is 13 residues long. V lost 6 bases and J lost 5, with 13 bases in between. The germline gives CDR1 SNHLY, CDR2 FYNNEI. CDR3 DNA sequence: TGTGCCAGCAGGGGGCCCTCGGGGGAGACCCAGTACTTC. Protein: CASRGPSGETQYF.

Remarks on this clone: One end of the junction is discordant with germline, which a read error may explain. The chain uses TRBV7-8 and TRBJ1-1; D call uncertain. Germline V gives CDR1 SGHVS, CDR2 FQNEAQ. The length of the CDR3 is 15 residues. This CDR3 is CASSPPRMGNTEAFF. The CDR3 bases are TGTGCCAGCAGCCCCCCCCGGATGGGGAACACAGAAGCTTTCTTT.

The chain links TRBV29-1 to TRBJ2-7, with D perhaps TRBD1 (5 bases). The germline V gene encodes CDR1 SQVTM and CDR2 ANQGSEA. Trimming cost V 5 bases and J 2 bases, with 7 bases left between them. This CDR3 region has 11 residues. The CDR3 DNA reads TGCAGCGTTACGGACACCTACGAGCAGTACTTC. Translating it yields CSVTDTYEQYF.

The chain employs TRBV29-1 and TRBJ2-2; 11 bases are a match to TRBD2. The V gene's germline CDR1 is SQVTM and CDR2 ANQGSEA. V was clipped by 6 bases and J by 3 bases; unmatched bases: 3. The CDR3 sequence is 14 residues long. CDR3 protein: CSVRLAGYTGELFF. Written as DNA, the CDR3 is TGCAGCGTACGACTAGCGGGGTACACCGGGGAGCTGTTTTTT.

The chain carries TRBV7-9 and TRBJ1-4; 7 nucleotides align to TRBD1. The CDR3 is 14 amino acids. Trimming took 5 bases from V and 3 from J; bases not matched to a gene: 3. Germline V gene lookup returns CDR1 SEHNR and CDR2 FQNEAQ (reference sequence). CDR3 DNA sequence: TGTGCCAGCAGCCCCGGGACAGCTAATGAAAAACTGTTTTTT. This gives the protein CASSPGTANEKLFF.

This clone was observed a few times. CDR3 nucleotides: TGTGCCAGCAGTCCCCAGACAGGTTTCTATGGCTACACCTTC. This sequence encodes CASSPQTGFYGYTF. This chain links TRBV27 with TRBJ1-2, with D possibly matching TRBD1 (6 bases). CDR3 length: 14 amino acids. Germline values: CDR1 MNHEY, CDR2 SMNVEV (reference sequence). The V end lost 5 bases, the J end lost 4 bases, and 14 bases lay between the germline ends.

CDR3 loop: CAWTPHRDRQYF. The DNA of the CDR3 is TGTGCCTGGACCCCCCACAGGGACCGGCAGTATTTT. The chain has TRBV30 and TRBJ2-3, with a weak D call TRBD1 (6 bases). CDR1 and CDR2 (germline): GTSNPN, SVGIG (reference sequence). Trimming shortened V by 4 bases and J by 11 bases, and 16 bases separated the two germline ends. The CDR3 runs 12 residues. Full variable domain (missing parts from reference TRBV30 and TRBJ2-3): SQTIHQWPATLVQPVGSPLSLECTVEGTSNPNLYWYRQAAGRGLQLLFYSVGIGQISSEVPQNLSASRPQDRQFILSSKKLLLSDSGFYLCAWTPHRDRQYFGPGTRLTVL.

This clone has a handful of counts. The chain uses TRBV28 and TRBJ2-7; D tentatively reads TRBD1 or TRBD2 (5 bases each). There are 16 residues in the CDR3. From germline, CDR1 is MDHEN and CDR2 SYDVKM. V lost 5 bases to trimming and J lost 3 bases, with 20 bases between them. For the CDR3, the DNA is TGTGCCAGCAGTGTCACCGTCGGGGCGACATACTACGAGCAGTACTTC. This codes for CASSVTVGATYYEQYF.

This rearrangement joins TRBV11-1 to TRBJ1-1; TRBD1 is a possible D gene (6 bases). Germline loops: CDR1 SGHAT, CDR2 FQDESV (reference sequence). The CDR3 spans 17 residues. Trimming left V 1 base short and J 1 base short, with 16 bases between. CDR3 DNA: TGTGCCAGCAGCTTAGATCAGGGGACGGTCGGGAACACTGAAGCTTTCTTT. It is translated as CASSLDQGTVGNTEAFF.

This clone has a single count. V gene TRBV6-1 combines with J gene TRBJ1-5, with D tentatively TRBD1 (6 bases). Germline CDR1 MNHNS, CDR2 SASEGT. The length of the CDR3 is 15 residues. Deletions cut 1 base from V and 6 bases from J, with 13 bases between. CDR3 region: CASSEGQGRGQPQHF. The CDR3 bases are TGTGCCAGCAGTGAAGGGCAGGGGAGGGGTCAGCCCCAGCATTTT.